What follows is one T cell receptor (beta chain) and its context. The antigen is undetermined. Only in-frame clones appear in the TCRdb table, and some are missing; sequencing was by immunoSEQ multiplex PCR. The data hold around 120,000 clones, with about 85% observed a single time. This specimen belongs to a study of T cell responses to AZD1222 COVID-19 vaccine. Study-wide points: Donors were largely white British and mainly female; clonal diversity was possibly underestimated. It was only after the peak T cell response that any repertoires were sampled. AZD1222 recipients seropositive at baseline numbered only 5 to 7. Across the whole spike, CD4 TCRs peaked at regions 160-218 and 743-854.

The clonotype originates from an adult who received the AZD1222 COVID-19 vaccine. The sample in question was peripheral blood, obtained 28 days after the second AZD1222 dose.

The CDR3 spells CASSFRDTEAFF. CDR3 DNA: TGTGCCAGCAGCTTCAGGGATACTGAAGCTTTCTTT. J is TRBJ1-1 and V is TRBV11-2; D may be TRBD1 (5 bases). This CDR3 is 12 amino acids long. Germline V gene lookup returns CDR1 SGHAT and CDR2 FQNNGV. Trimming left V 3 bases short and J 5 bases short, with 7 bases between.